This T cell receptor (beta chain) originates from a study of molecular identifiers for immune sequencing clone quantification (dated by TCRdb to 2016 to 2018). Background for the entire study: For a replicate experiment, RNA from approximately 20,000 or 100,000 naive CD8 T cells was divided into five aliquots, and four of the five aliquots were sequenced. The study was a methods study using CD8 T cells to benchmark molecular-identifier clustering-based TCR repertoire sequencing (MIDCIRS) and TCR RNA copy counting.

Libraries of naive CD8 T cells were built from anywhere between about 19,000 and 1,000,000 sorted cells, with 10%, 30% or 50% of the purified RNA used. Naive CD8 T cells, defined as CD8+CD4-CCR7+CD45RA+, were FACS-sorted into RLT Plus buffer on a BD FACSAria II. To test detection sensitivity, Jurkat RNA equivalent to about eleven TCR copies was spiked into samples of roughly 20,000-1,100,000 naive CD8 T cells. CD8 T cells were enriched using RosetteSep CD8+ T Cell Enrichment Cocktail and Ficoll-Paque, and the enriched cells then underwent ACK red cell lysis. The paper's findings and limits, for the study overall: The naive libraries included spiked-in Jurkat TCR RNA (approximately ten copies' worth), and this RNA is not part of the donor repertoire. In CMV-specific effector cells, clones with more than 20 RNA copies contained over 98% of molecules, whereas in naive cells such clones contained under 1% of molecules. Highly expanded clone sizes could be underestimated if identical TCR molecules share a barcode. Modeling gave roughly 3 recovered TCR RNA copies per cell versus 9.5 to 10 by digital PCR, implying approximately 32% capture efficiency. Even against a background of around 900,000 naive CD8 T cells, spiked-in Jurkat TCR RNA amounting to a single cell's worth was reported to be detectable. When barcode sub-clustering was not used, chimeric consensus sequences inflated TCR diversity, with chimeras reaching as high as 47%.

There are a few counts of this clonotype. The antigen it recognizes is unknown. Base qualities are not provided; no much larger clone lies one nucleotide away. The library came from PCR. TCRdb shows the sequencer as NextSeq 500. Preparation of bulk TCR libraries followed a previously described approach, with the TCR primers listed in Table S5. Total RNA was purified with the Qiagen AllPrep DNA/RNA kit. Before analysis, reads from multiple sequencing runs of the same library were pooled. In the original analysis: Reads were retained only if the reads had an exact TCR constant sequence, and the retained reads were trimmed to 150 nt and grouped according to their 12-nt molecular barcodes. Reads within each barcode group were sub-clustered using a 15% Levenshtein threshold, and quality-weighted consensus sequences were constructed for each RNA molecule. Non-functional sequences were excluded, and lower-count sequences lying one edit away from another sequence were also excluded. Barcode sub-clusters with fewer than 20% of the maximum read count were removed, based on fitting two negative binomial distributions. Through fastp at Q25 and MiXCR, TCRdb rebuilt clones from the public reads, retaining in-frame beta chains. Each CDR3 protein appears once, grouped with its most common genes and DNA. TCRdb, not the original authors, processed these V and J calls. The sample table contains hundreds of thousands of distinct CDR3 sequences; only one count was recorded for roughly 23% of them. 0.74% of the sample goes to the ten largest clones.

This TCR came from a human donor in good health. Some libraries in this study had Jurkat cell RNA spiked in. Sequenced sample: naive CD8+ T cells from blood, with Jurkat cell RNA spiked in. This sample's cell subset or site label indicates: FACS-sorted CD8+CD4-CCR7+CD45RA+ naive T cells.

The CDR3 here reads CASSEDDNANTGELFF. The DNA sequence is TGTGCCAGCAGTGAAGATGACAACGCGAACACCGGGGAGCTGTTTTTT. The sequence joins TRBV6-1 to TRBJ2-2; the D gene lacks a confident call. V loses 1 base of germline sequence and J loses 0 bases, and the interval between the two ends is 9 bases. CDR1 and CDR2 (MNHNS, SASEGT) derive from the germline V gene. From the cysteine up to the phenylalanine, the CDR3 has a length of 16 residues. Solely the CDR3 DNA is kept, with 48 bases framed from the first base.